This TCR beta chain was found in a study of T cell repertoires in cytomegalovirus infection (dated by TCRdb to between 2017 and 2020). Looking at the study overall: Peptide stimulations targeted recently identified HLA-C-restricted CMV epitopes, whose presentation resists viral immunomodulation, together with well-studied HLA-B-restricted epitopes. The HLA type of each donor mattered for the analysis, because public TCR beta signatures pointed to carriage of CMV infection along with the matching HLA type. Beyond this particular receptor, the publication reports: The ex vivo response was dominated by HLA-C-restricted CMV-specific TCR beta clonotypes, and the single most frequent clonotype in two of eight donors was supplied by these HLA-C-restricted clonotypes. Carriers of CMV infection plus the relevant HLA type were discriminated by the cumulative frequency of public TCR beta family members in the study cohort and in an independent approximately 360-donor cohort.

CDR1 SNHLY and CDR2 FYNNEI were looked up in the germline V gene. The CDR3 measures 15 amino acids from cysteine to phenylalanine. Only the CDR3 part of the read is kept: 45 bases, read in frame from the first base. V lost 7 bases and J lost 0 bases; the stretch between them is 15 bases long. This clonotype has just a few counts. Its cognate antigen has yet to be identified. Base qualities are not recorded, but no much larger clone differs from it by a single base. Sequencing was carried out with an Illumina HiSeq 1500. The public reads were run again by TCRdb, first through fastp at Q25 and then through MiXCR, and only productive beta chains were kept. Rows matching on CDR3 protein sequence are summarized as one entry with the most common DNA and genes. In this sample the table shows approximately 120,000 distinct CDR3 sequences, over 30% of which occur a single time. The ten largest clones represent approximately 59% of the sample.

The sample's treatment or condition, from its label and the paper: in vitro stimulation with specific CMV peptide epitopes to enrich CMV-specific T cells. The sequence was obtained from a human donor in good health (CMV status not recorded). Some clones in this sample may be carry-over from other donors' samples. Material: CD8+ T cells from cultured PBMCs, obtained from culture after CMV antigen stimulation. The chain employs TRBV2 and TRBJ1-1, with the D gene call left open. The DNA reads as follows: TGTGCCAGCACTGAGAGGCCTACTTTGAACACTGAAGCTTTCTTT. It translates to CASTERPTLNTEAFF.